This T cell receptor beta chain was retrieved from a study of blood T cell repertoires in COVID-19. The germline V and J ends were trimmed by 3 bases and 9 bases, with 21 bases remaining between them. The CDR3 is 15 amino acids. Germline CDR1 SGHRS, CDR2 YFSETQ. Authors' methods: Quantification of nucleated cells was approximated via reference gene primer amplification. The protocol was immunoSEQ multiplex PCR, while the TCRdb copy is restricted to in-frame clones and leaves out a portion. V, J and clone size reflect that table, while D and trimming were determined from the DNA. The sample has more than 300,000 clones; approximately 93% are singletons. The participants were between about 18 and 90 years old and came from some 25 US areas. Participant-reported clinical history was the basis for cohort assignment.

Specimen: PBMCs or T cells enriched from blood (not recorded which). This sequence joins TRBV5-1 and TRBJ1-1; the D gene is possibly TRBD1 (6 bases). The origin of this receptor is a woman in her thirties or forties who had been exposed to COVID-19. The CDR3 nucleotides are TGCGCCAGCAGCTCCGACACATCAGGGGTTACTAAAGCTTTCTTT. Its protein product is CASSSDTSGVTKAFF.